This entry features one T cell receptor (beta chain) sequence. One junction end disagrees with the germline gene, perhaps due to a read error. TCRdb itself ran the PCR reads through MiXCR, one entry per CDR3 protein. The sample records 89,000 or so distinct CDR3 sequences, 45% to 55% being singletons. This sample was included in a study of CDR3 diversity in severe acne. CDR1 is LNHDA, CDR2 SQIVND, per germline (reference sequence). This CDR3 spans 12 amino acids. V gene TRBV19 combines with J gene TRBJ1-5; D gene ambiguous. Input material: blood. The receptor comes from a male donor in good health, serving as a control. CDR3 region: CAGSLGDQPQHF. CDR3 coding DNA: TGTGCCGGTAGTCTGGGTGACCAGCCCCAGCATTTT.